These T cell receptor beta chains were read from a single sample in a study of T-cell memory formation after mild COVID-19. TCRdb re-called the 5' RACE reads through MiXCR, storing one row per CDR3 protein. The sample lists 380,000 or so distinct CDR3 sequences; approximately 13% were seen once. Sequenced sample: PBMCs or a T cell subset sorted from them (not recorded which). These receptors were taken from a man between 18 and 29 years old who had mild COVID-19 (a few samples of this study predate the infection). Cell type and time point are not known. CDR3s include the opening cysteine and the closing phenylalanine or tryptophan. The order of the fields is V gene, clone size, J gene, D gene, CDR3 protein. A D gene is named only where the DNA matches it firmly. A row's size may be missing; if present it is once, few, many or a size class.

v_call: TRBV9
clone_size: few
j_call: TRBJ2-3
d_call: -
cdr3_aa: CASSGSGDTQYF

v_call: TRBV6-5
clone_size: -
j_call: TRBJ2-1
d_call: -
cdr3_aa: CASSPDTLPNEQFF

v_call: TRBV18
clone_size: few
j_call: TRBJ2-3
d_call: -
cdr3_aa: CASSPIGGADTQYF

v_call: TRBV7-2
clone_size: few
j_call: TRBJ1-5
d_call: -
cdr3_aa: CASSLDPGGARQPQHF

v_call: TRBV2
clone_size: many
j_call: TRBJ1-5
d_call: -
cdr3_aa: CASRPDGNQPQHF

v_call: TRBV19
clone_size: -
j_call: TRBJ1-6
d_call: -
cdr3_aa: CASSRERQRNSPLHF

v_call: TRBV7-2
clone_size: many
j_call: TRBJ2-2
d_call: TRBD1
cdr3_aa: CASRPGQGGTGELFF

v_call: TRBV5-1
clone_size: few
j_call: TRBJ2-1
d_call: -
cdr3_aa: CASSSDTASSYNEQFF

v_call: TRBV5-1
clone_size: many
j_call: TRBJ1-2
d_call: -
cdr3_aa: CASSEPSRPSGYTF

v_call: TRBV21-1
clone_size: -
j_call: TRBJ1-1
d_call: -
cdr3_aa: CASTGHTEAFF

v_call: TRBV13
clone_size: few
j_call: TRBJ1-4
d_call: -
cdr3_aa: CASRLRGNEKLFF

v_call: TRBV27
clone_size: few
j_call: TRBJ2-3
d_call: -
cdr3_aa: CAIPDTSKAHTDTQYF

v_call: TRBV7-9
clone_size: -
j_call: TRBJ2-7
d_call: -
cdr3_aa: CASSLWTGYEQYF

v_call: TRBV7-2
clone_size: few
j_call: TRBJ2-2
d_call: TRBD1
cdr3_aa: CASSQTGAGTGELFF

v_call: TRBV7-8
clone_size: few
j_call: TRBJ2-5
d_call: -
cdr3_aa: CASSSYMEETQYF

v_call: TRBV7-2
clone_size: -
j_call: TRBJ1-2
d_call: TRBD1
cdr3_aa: CASRFTGGDGYTF

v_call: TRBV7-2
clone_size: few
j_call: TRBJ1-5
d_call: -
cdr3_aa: CASSLVGGMGQPQHF

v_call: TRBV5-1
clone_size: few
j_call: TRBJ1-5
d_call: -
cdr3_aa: CASSLGGTFPYQPQHF

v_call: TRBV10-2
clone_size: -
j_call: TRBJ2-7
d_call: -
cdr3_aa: CASSRGLSSYEQYF

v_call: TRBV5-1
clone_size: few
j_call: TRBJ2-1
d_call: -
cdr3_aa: CASSPGPFMNNEQFF

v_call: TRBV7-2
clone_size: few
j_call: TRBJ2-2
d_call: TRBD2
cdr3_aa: CASSPPGLAGGQSGELFF

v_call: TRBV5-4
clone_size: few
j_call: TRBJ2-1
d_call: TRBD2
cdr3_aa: CASSLAFAGGPNEQFF

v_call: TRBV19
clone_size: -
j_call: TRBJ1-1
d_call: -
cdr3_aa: CASRVPGGTEAFF